This passage covers 25 T cell receptor beta chains from one sample sequenced in a study of CD8 T cells in Susac syndrome. RNA, at 0.5 to 1 ug, was reverse transcribed with random hexamers. TCRdb used MiXCR to reprocess the immunoSEQ multiplex PCR reads, holding one entry per CDR3 protein. The data show 150,000 to 200,000 distinct CDR3 sequences, roughly 95% seen once. Specimen: CD4+ T cells from PBMCs. These receptors came from a human donor with multiple sclerosis.

The V gene is TRBV6-5, the J gene TRBJ1-1; D is unclear. The CDR3 spans 13 residues. Germline V gene sequence: CDR1 MNHEY, CDR2 SVGAGI. The V end was cut by 5 bases, the J end by 2 bases, with 9 bases between. The CDR3 region is CASSQQDNTEAFF. The CDR3 DNA sequence: TGTGCCAGCAGTCAACAAGACAACACTGAAGCTTTCTTT.

The rearrangement uses TRBV18 and TRBJ2-3; possible D gene TRBD1, 5 bases. CDR1 is KGHSH, CDR2 LQKENI, per germline. The CDR3 is made up of 15 amino acids. V lost 1 base and J lost 5, with 13 bases in between. CDR3 protein: CASSPLRAHGDTQYF. The CDR3 DNA sequence: TGTGCCAGCTCACCACTCAGGGCCCATGGAGATACGCAGTATTTT.

The chain carries TRBV20-1 and TRBJ2-3; D is possibly TRBD1 (5 bases). Germline V gene lookup returns CDR1 DFQATT and CDR2 SNEGSKA (reference sequence). V lost 0 bases to trimming and J lost 3 bases, with 13 bases between them. This CDR3 is 15 amino acids long. In DNA, the CDR3 is TGCAGTGCTAGAGATGGCAGGGTGGATACAGATACGCAGTATTTT. It translates to CSARDGRVDTDTQYF.

The chain links TRBV20-1 to TRBJ1-2, with 8 nucleotides matching TRBD1. This CDR3 has 13 residues. Trimming took 3 bases from V and 8 from J; bases not matched to a gene: 8. Germline V CDR1 and CDR2: DFQATT, SNEGSKA (reference sequence). The CDR3 sequence is CSASLQGASGYTF. Here the CDR3 DNA reads TGCAGTGCTAGCTTGCAGGGGGCGAGCGGCTACACCTTC.

V gene TRBV2 combines with J gene TRBJ1-1; D unclear. In germline, CDR1 is SNHLY, CDR2 FYNNEI. V lost 7 bases, J lost 6 bases, and 15 bases lay in between. The CDR3 has 13 amino acids. CDR3 amino acids: CASNRDIDAEAFF. CDR3 DNA sequence: TGTGCCAGCAATCGAGACATCGATGCTGAAGCTTTCTTT.

The J gene is TRBJ2-7, the V gene TRBV7-2; weak D call: TRBD2 (6 bases). The V end lost 1 base, the J end lost 3 bases, and 13 bases lay between the germline ends. This CDR3 is built from 15 residues. Germline CDR1 is SGHTA and CDR2 is FQGNSA. Here the CDR3 DNA reads TGTGCCAGCAGCTTAGACCGGCGGGGCCTCTACGAGCAGTACTTC. This translates into CASSLDRRGLYEQYF.

The V call is TRBV29-1, the J call TRBJ2-2; 8 nucleotides agree with TRBD2. V shed 3 bases and J 5 bases; nucleotides not matched to a gene: 5. CDR1 and CDR2 from the germline V gene are SQVTM and ANQGSEA. The CDR3 is 14 amino acids. The CDR3 sequence: CSVDGGAATGELFF. CDR3 sequence (DNA): TGCAGCGTTGACGGGGGGGCGGCGACCGGGGAGCTGTTTTTT.

This chain joins TRBV12-3 or TRBV12-4 and TRBJ2-3, with D perhaps TRBD2 (5 bases). Deletions cut 7 bases from V and 2 bases from J, with 16 bases between. This CDR3 comprises 15 residues. The CDR3 loop reads CASTPGLASTDTQYF. In nucleotides, the CDR3 is TGTGCCAGCACTCCTGGACTGGCCTCCACAGATACGCAGTATTTT.

V and J are TRBV27 and TRBJ1-1; D unresolved. The CDR3 length is 13 residues. The V gene lost 7 bases and the J gene lost 7 bases, with 16 bases spanning the gap. Germline V gene data show CDR1 as MNHEY and CDR2 as SMNVEV (reference sequence). CDR3 in DNA: TGTGCCAGCAAGACTCTAGGGATTGGTGAAGCTTTCTTT. Protein: CASKTLGIGEAFF.

The chain combines TRBV6-2 or TRBV6-3 with TRBJ2-6; 8 bases fit TRBD1. V shed 6 bases, J shed 0 bases, and the junction held 7 bases outside the gene matches. CDR3 length: 17 residues. CDR1 is MNHEY, CDR2 SVGEGT, per germline. The CDR3 here is CASRNGQGISGANVLTF. The CDR3 DNA is TGTGCCAGCAGAAACGGACAGGGAATCTCTGGGGCCAACGTCCTGACTTTC.

This sequence joins TRBV30 and TRBJ2-2; TRBD1 agrees at 7 bases. Germline V CDR1 and CDR2: GTSNPN, SVGIG (reference sequence). This CDR3 contains 14 residues. The trim removed 5 bases at V and 0 bases at J, leaving 3 bases unmatched. The CDR3 sequence is CAWWGQTNTGELFF. CDR3 bases: TGTGCCTGGTGGGGACAGACGAACACCGGGGAGCTGTTTTTT.

The gene calls are TRBV18 and TRBJ2-1, with D perhaps assigned TRBD1 or TRBD2 (5 bases each). CDR1 is KGHSH, CDR2 LQKENI, per germline. V was cut by 6 bases and J by 2 bases, with 11 bases left in between. CDR3 length equals 14 residues. The CDR3 reads CASSGDRTYNEQFF. CDR3 coding DNA: TGTGCCAGCTCGGGGGACCGTACCTACAATGAGCAGTTCTTC.

V is TRBV14 and J is TRBJ1-5; D uncertain. CDR1 is SGHDN and CDR2 is FVKESK in the germline V gene. This CDR3 contains 15 residues. V was trimmed by 0 bases and J by 5 bases, leaving 11 bases between them. The CDR3 nucleotides read TGTGCCAGCAGCCAAGATTTGGGCAGCTATCAGCCCCAGCATTTT. Encoded protein: CASSQDLGSYQPQHF.

The genes are TRBV4-3 and TRBJ1-5, with no clear D. The CDR3 contains 15 residues. The germline V gene has CDR1 LGHNA and CDR2 YSLEER. The V end was cut by 0 bases, the J end by 2 bases, with 8 bases between. The CDR3 region is CASSQDWEGNQPQHF. For the CDR3, the DNA is TGCGCCAGCAGCCAAGATTGGGAGGGCAATCAGCCCCAGCATTTT.

This clonotype has just one count. The genes are TRBV29-1 and TRBJ2-5, with 8 bases identical to TRBD1. The CDR3 loop spans 14 amino acids. Germline CDR1 is SQVTM and CDR2 is ANQGSEA. V gave up 6 bases and J gave up 4 bases; unmatched junction bases: 10. As DNA, the CDR3 is TGCAGCGTAGGACAGGGATCGTTCGGAGAGACCCAGTACTTC. This sequence encodes CSVGQGSFGETQYF.

This clonotype was recorded only once. The rearrangement joins TRBV6-1 to TRBJ2-6; D is unresolved. The V gene lost 1 base and the J gene lost 10 bases, with 8 bases spanning the gap. The CDR3 has 13 residues. Germline-derived CDR1 and CDR2 are MNHNS and SASEGT. CDR3 in amino acids: CASSEGWSNVLTF. Written as DNA, the CDR3 is TGTGCCAGCAGTGAAGGATGGAGTAACGTCCTGACTTTC.

The rearrangement joins TRBV25-1 to TRBJ2-3; TRBD2 agrees at 10 bases. V lost 8 bases, J lost 0 bases, and 8 bases stayed unmatched. CDR3 length equals 16 residues. CDR1 and CDR2 (germline): MGHDK, SYGVNS. The chain's CDR3 is CASGRTSGGSTDTQYF. The DNA of the CDR3 is TGTGCCAGCGGTCGGACTAGCGGCGGCAGCACAGATACGCAGTATTTT. Combining the CDR3 with reference TRBV25-1 and TRBJ2-3 gives the whole variable domain EADIYQTPRYLVIGTGKKITLECSQTMGHDKMYWYQQDPGMELHLIHYSYGVNSTEKGDLSSESTVSRIRTEHFPLTLESARPSHTSQYLCASGRTSGGSTDTQYFGPGTRLTVL.

This clonotype has only one observation. V is TRBV20-1 and J is TRBJ1-2; a weak D match, TRBD1 (6 bases). CDR1 is DFQATT and CDR2 is SNEGSKA in the germline V gene (reference sequence). The CDR3 runs to 12 residues. The V end lost 5 bases, the J end lost 4 bases, and 11 bases lay between the germline ends. As DNA, the CDR3 is TGCAGTGCTCCTCGACAGGTCTATGGCTACACCTTC. Amino acid sequence: CSAPRQVYGYTF.

This clonotype occurred once. The chain employs TRBV11-3 and TRBJ1-2; 7 nucleotides agree with TRBD1. CDR1 SGHNT and CDR2 YENEEA come from the germline V gene. V shed 4 bases and J 4 bases; nucleotides not matched to a gene: 9. The CDR3 contains 15 residues. CDR3 protein: CASSSPARQGYGYTF. The CDR3 DNA reads as TGTGCCAGCAGCTCCCCGGCCCGACAGGGCTATGGCTACACCTTC. The full variable domain, with the rest looked up from reference TRBV11-3 and TRBJ1-2, is EAGVVQSPRYKIIEKKQPVAFWCNPISGHNTLYWYLQNLGQGPELLIRYENEEAVDDSQLPKDRFSAERLKGVDSTLKIQPAELGDSAVYLCASSSPARQGYGYTFGSGTRLTVV.

This clonotype was detected only once. V usage is TRBV5-6 and J usage is TRBJ1-5, with no clear D. From germline, CDR1 is SGHDT and CDR2 YYEEEE. The CDR3 is 15 amino acids. With 2 bases removed from V and 0 bases from J, the gap between germline ends came to 9 bases. DNA for the CDR3: TGTGCCAGCAGCTTTTCTAGGCATAGCAATCAGCCCCAGCATTTT. Its translation: CASSFSRHSNQPQHF.

The gene calls are TRBV2 and TRBJ2-2; weak D call: TRBD1 (7 bases). The CDR3 covers 15 residues. Germline V gene data show CDR1 as SNHLY and CDR2 as FYNNEI. With 6 bases removed from V and 9 bases from J, the gap between germline ends came to 20 bases. CDR3 region: CASSAGGRSSWELFF. DNA of the CDR3: TGTGCCAGCAGCGCAGGGGGGAGAAGCTCCTGGGAGCTGTTTTTT.

The chain combines TRBV28 with TRBJ1-5, with 9 bases lining up with TRBD1. The CDR3 is 14 residues long. V gave up 6 bases and J gave up 7 bases; unmatched junction bases: 7. The germline CDR1 and CDR2 sequences are MDHEN and SYDVKM. DNA of the CDR3: TGTGCCAGCAGGGGACAGGGATTGGGCCAGCCCCAGCATTTT. It is translated as CASRGQGLGQPQHF. Looking up the rest from reference TRBV28 and TRBJ1-5 gives the full variable domain: DVKVTQSSRYLVKRTGEKVFLECVQDMDHENMFWYRQDPGLGLRLIYFSYDVKMKEKGDIPEGYSVSREKKERFSLILESASTNQTSMYLCASRGQGLGQPQHFGDGTRLSIL.

This chain links TRBV20-1 with TRBJ2-5; TRBD1 matches 7 bases. This CDR3 is built from 14 residues. CDR1 is DFQATT and CDR2 is SNEGSKA in the germline V gene (reference sequence). Germline trimming cut 0 bases from V and 5 bases from J; bases unmatched to any gene: 6. In nucleotides, the CDR3 is TGCAGTGCTAGAGATGAAGACAGGGCTGAGACCCAGTACTTC. Translated: CSARDEDRAETQYF.

The J gene is TRBJ1-1, the V gene TRBV5-6, with D possibly matching TRBD1 (5 bases). The germline V gene has CDR1 SGHDT and CDR2 YYEEEE. CDR3 length: 13 amino acids. The V and J ends lost 6 bases and 5 bases respectively, with 14 bases between them. This CDR3 is CASTSRGDTEAFF. CDR3 bases: TGTGCCAGCACCTCTCGGGGCGATACTGAAGCTTTCTTT.

V gene TRBV20-1 combines with J gene TRBJ2-1, with TRBD2 as a possible D gene (6 bases). V was clipped by 6 bases and J by 4 bases, with 19 bases between them. This CDR3 has 15 residues. Germline CDR1 reads DFQATT; CDR2 reads SNEGSKA (reference sequence). CDR3: CSAASGGYPYNEQFF. The CDR3 nucleotides are TGCAGTGCCGCTTCCGGGGGTTATCCTTACAATGAGCAGTTCTTC.